The 9 T cell receptor beta chains below all came from one sample that was sequenced in a study of T cell responses to AZD1222 COVID-19 vaccine. Only in-frame clones appear in the TCRdb table, and some are missing; sequencing was by immunoSEQ multiplex PCR. The sample consists of more than 140,000 clones, 80% to 90% of them appearing once. The material was peripheral blood, obtained on day 0 of AZD1222 vaccination. These receptors originate from an adult in good health.

This rearrangement joins TRBV12-5 to TRBJ2-1; 12 bases align to TRBD2. The CDR3 runs 17 residues. Germline V gene sequence: CDR1 LGHNT, CDR2 FRNRAP. V gave up 6 bases and J gave up 4 bases; unmatched junction bases: 10. CDR3 coding DNA: TGTGCTAGTGGACCGACTAGCGGGGGTCACCGTTACAATGAGCAGTTCTTC. This gives the protein CASGPTSGGHRYNEQFF.

This chain links TRBV6-2 or TRBV6-3 with TRBJ1-5; 8 bases fit TRBD1. CDR1 MNHEY and CDR2 SVGEGT come from the germline V gene. After removal of 2 bases from V and 0 bases from J, the junction contained 9 bases not matched to a gene. CDR3 length: 18 residues. The CDR3 here is CASSYGGQGLYSNQPQHF. The CDR3, as DNA: TGTGCCAGCAGTTACGGCGGACAGGGTCTTTATAGCAATCAGCCCCAGCATTTT.

The chain recombines TRBV6-2 or TRBV6-3 with TRBJ1-5, with D perhaps TRBD1 (5 bases). The V gene lost 4 bases and the J gene lost 4 bases, with 11 bases spanning the gap. The CDR3 is made up of 14 amino acids. CDR1 and CDR2 (germline): MNHEY, SVGEGT. DNA for the CDR3: TGTGCCAGCAGTTTCAACAGGCAGAATCAGCCCCAGCATTTT. Translated: CASSFNRQNQPQHF.

CDR3 bases: TGTGCCACCAGCAGAGATTCTTCTAGCACAGATACGCAGTATTTT. Its translation is CATSRDSSSTDTQYF. V and J are TRBV15 and TRBJ2-3; D call uncertain. Trimming took off 0 bases at V and 0 bases at J, with 7 bases between the two ends. CDR3 length: 15 amino acids. Germline V lookup: CDR1 LNHNV, CDR2 YYDKDF (reference sequence).

The CDR3 region has the DNA TGTGCCAGCAGTTACCCCAGGGTCGACTATGGCTACACCTTC. It codes for CASSYPRVDYGYTF. The chain recombines TRBV6-2 or TRBV6-3 with TRBJ1-2; maybe TRBD1 (5 bases). V was cut by 2 bases and J by 3 bases, with 10 bases left in between. The germline CDR1 and CDR2 sequences are MNHEY and SVGEGT. The CDR3 is 14 amino acids.

This clone showed up just once. The CDR3 bases are TGTGCCATCAGTGGCCTCGGGGAAACCACAGATACGCAGTATTTT. This codes for CAISGLGETTDTQYF. J is TRBJ2-3 and V is TRBV10-3, with D tentatively TRBD2 (5 bases). There are 15 residues in the CDR3. V was pared by 4 bases and J by 2 bases, with 13 bases between. CDR1 and CDR2 from the germline V gene are ENHRY and SYGVKD.

The J gene is TRBJ1-2, the V gene TRBV5-8, with D perhaps matching TRBD1 (5 bases). V lost 5 bases and J 1 base, leaving 9 bases between the germline ends. The CDR3 is 13 residues long. From germline, CDR1 is SGHTS and CDR2 YDEGEE. CDR3 in amino acids: CASSRQINYGYTF. The CDR3 DNA sequence: TGTGCCAGCAGTAGACAGATTAACTATGGCTACACCTTC.

V is TRBV11-3 and J is TRBJ2-2; D call uncertain. CDR1 and CDR2 from the germline V gene are SGHNT and YENEEA. This CDR3 is 16 amino acids long. The V and J ends lost 2 bases and 4 bases respectively, with 14 bases between them. The CDR3 DNA reads TGTGCCAGCAGCTTAATCGGGCAGATTGGCACCGGGGAGCTGTTTTTT. Translated, it gives CASSLIGQIGTGELFF.

This clone has just one count. V gene TRBV7-8 combines with J gene TRBJ2-1, with TRBD2 matching over 11 bases. Per germline, CDR1 SGHVS and CDR2 FQNEAQ. Trimming cost V 1 base and J 6 bases; bases outside gene matches: 8. This CDR3 spans 17 amino acids. CDR3 region: CASSLGVAGGLRNEQFF. In DNA form, the CDR3 reads TGTGCCAGCAGCTTAGGGGTAGCGGGGGGGCTCCGCAATGAGCAGTTCTTC.